Shown below are 21 T cell receptor beta chains from a single sample sequenced in a study of cytomegalovirus exposure and HLA in healthy donors. It was with 60 Vbeta and 13 Jbeta primers that the PCR ran. Profiled with immunoSEQ multiplex PCR; TCRdb holds only in-frame clones, not every one. The sample includes under 150,000 clones, around four fifths of them seen just once. Sequenced material: PBMCs. The receptors shown here come from a boy aged 5 to 17 in good health and CMV-seronegative.

The chain recombines TRBV18 with TRBJ2-6; no reliable D call. This CDR3 contains 14 residues. Germline loops: CDR1 KGHSH, CDR2 LQKENI. Trimming pared 0 bases from V and 2 bases from J, leaving 2 bases between. This CDR3 is CASSPPTGANVLTF. The DNA of the CDR3 is TGTGCCAGCTCACCACCTACTGGGGCCAACGTCCTGACTTTC.

This clone was observed a single time. V usage is TRBV12-5 and J usage is TRBJ2-3; 11 bases match TRBD2. CDR1 is LGHNT and CDR2 is FRNRAP in the germline V gene. The CDR3 length is 16 residues. Trimming cost V 3 bases and J 4 bases; bases outside gene matches: 6. The chain's CDR3 is CASGFLAGGLPDTQYF. The CDR3 DNA sequence: TGTGCTAGTGGTTTCCTAGCGGGAGGCCTCCCAGATACGCAGTATTTT.

The chain links TRBV5-6 to TRBJ2-7; weak D call: TRBD1 (6 bases). V was clipped by 1 base and J by 0 bases, with 8 bases between them. The CDR3 is made up of 14 amino acids. CDR1 SGHDT and CDR2 YYEEEE come from the germline V gene. The CDR3 bases are TGTGCCAGCAGCTTGACAGGGAGCTCCTACGAGCAGTACTTC. Translating it yields CASSLTGSSYEQYF. Looking up the rest from reference TRBV5-6 and TRBJ2-7 gives the full variable domain: DAGVTQSPTHLIKTRGQQVTLRCSPKSGHDTVSWYQQALGQGPQFIFQYYEEEERQRGNFPDRFSGHQFPNYSSELNVNALLLGDSALYLCASSLTGSSYEQYFGPGTRLTVT.

The genes are TRBV30 and TRBJ1-1, with 7 positions matching TRBD1. V trimming: 5 bases; J trimming: 0 bases; junction bases outside the gene matches: 3. Per the germline V gene, CDR1 is GTSNPN and CDR2 is SVGIG (reference sequence). The CDR3 covers 13 residues. CDR3 DNA sequence: TGTGCCTGGGCGGGACAGATGAACACTGAAGCTTTCTTT. It codes for CAWAGQMNTEAFF.

This chain uses TRBV11-3 with TRBJ2-1; TRBD1 is a possible D gene (6 bases). Trimming left V 5 bases short and J 6 bases short, with 14 bases between. CDR1 SGHNT and CDR2 YENEEA come from the germline V gene. This CDR3 has 14 amino acids. CDR3 in DNA: TGTGCCAGCAGCCTACAACAGGGCCCCAATGAGCAGTTCTTC. This encodes CASSLQQGPNEQFF.

The chain uses TRBV7-2 and TRBJ2-3; 9 bases are a match to TRBD2. V shed 0 bases and J 8 bases; nucleotides not matched to a gene: 15. The CDR3 totals 18 residues. Germline V CDR1 and CDR2: SGHTA, FQGNSA. CDR3 residues: CASSLAVRSTSGHPTQYF. CDR3 in DNA: TGTGCCAGCAGCTTAGCGGTGAGATCAACTAGCGGGCATCCTACGCAGTATTTT.

The chain links TRBV7-8 to TRBJ2-1; D remains unclear. Looked up from germline, CDR1 is SGHVS and CDR2 is FQNEAQ. Trimming removed 5 bases from V and 8 bases from J, with 7 bases in between. The CDR3 sequence is 11 residues long. The CDR3 DNA is TGTGCCAGCAGCGCGGCGGATGAGCAGTTCTTC. Translation: CASSAADEQFF.

The chain joins TRBV4-1 to TRBJ1-2; 12 bases map to TRBD1. The CDR3 totals 16 residues. Trimming took 0 bases from V and 8 from J; bases not matched to a gene: 7. Germline assignment: CDR1 MGHRA and CDR2 YSYEKL. CDR3 protein: CASSQDPGQGARGYTF. CDR3 DNA sequence: TGCGCCAGCAGCCAAGATCCGGGACAGGGGGCGAGGGGCTACACCTTC.

This chain connects TRBV5-4 to TRBJ2-3; 8 bases align to TRBD2. Trimming removed 4 bases from V and 3 bases from J; junction bases left unmatched: 4. The CDR3 spans 14 residues. Germline loops: CDR1 SGHNT, CDR2 YYREEE (reference sequence). The CDR3 reads CASSRGGMTDTQYF. CDR3 coding DNA: TGTGCCAGCAGCCGGGGGGGTATGACAGATACGCAGTATTTT.

The chain combines TRBV5-1 with TRBJ1-4, with D perhaps TRBD1 (6 bases). Germline CDR1 is SGHRS and CDR2 is YFSETQ. The CDR3 sequence is 15 residues long. Trimming left V 4 bases short and J 2 bases short, with 12 bases between. The CDR3 region has the DNA TGCGCCAGCAGCCCTCAGGGGCAGACTAATGAAAAACTGTTTTTT. Translating it yields CASSPQGQTNEKLFF.

This chain joins TRBV2 and TRBJ1-5; tentatively, D is TRBD1 (6 bases). This CDR3 has 14 amino acids. Deletions cut 5 bases from V and 2 bases from J, with 10 bases between. CDR1 is SNHLY and CDR2 is FYNNEI in the germline V gene. CDR3 nucleotide sequence: TGTGCCAGCAGTTACAGGGTTGGCAATCAGCCCCAGCATTTT. Its protein is CASSYRVGNQPQHF.

The V and J genes are TRBV19 and TRBJ1-5, with D possibly TRBD1 on 6 matching bases. This CDR3 region has 12 residues. Trimming cost V 8 bases and J 8 bases, with 13 bases left between them. The germline V gene has CDR1 LNHDA and CDR2 SQIVND (reference sequence). The CDR3 reads CASSRGAEPQHF. CDR3 DNA: TGTGCCAGTTCCAGGGGCGCAGAGCCCCAGCATTTT.

The chain employs TRBV6-5 and TRBJ2-2; weak D call: TRBD2 (6 bases). Trimming took 6 bases from V and 6 from J, leaving 17 bases between them. The germline V gene encodes CDR1 MNHEY and CDR2 SVGAGI. The CDR3 is 15 residues long. The CDR3 protein is CASRSGTFRAGELFF. CDR3 nucleotides: TGTGCCAGCAGGTCGGGGACTTTTAGAGCCGGGGAGCTGTTTTTT.

Only one count was recorded for this clone. CDR3 loop: CASTQGQLNTEAFF. CDR3 in DNA: TGTGCCAGCACCCAGGGACAGTTGAACACTGAAGCTTTCTTT. The chain has TRBV7-9 and TRBJ1-1; 7 bases agree with TRBD1. V was pared by 7 bases and J by 0 bases, with 5 bases of the junction left unmatched. The CDR3 contains 14 residues. CDR1 is SEHNR, CDR2 FQNEAQ, per germline (reference sequence).

The J gene is TRBJ2-5, the V gene TRBV7-7, with 12 bases fitting TRBD2. In germline, CDR1 is SSHAT, CDR2 FNYEAQ (reference sequence). This CDR3 contains 16 residues. The V segment lost 5 bases and the J segment 7 bases; nucleotides outside the gene matches: 11. CDR3 protein: CASSQGLAGTLATQYF. DNA of the CDR3: TGTGCCAGCAGCCAGGGACTAGCGGGTACGCTAGCGACCCAGTACTTC.

V gene TRBV27 combines with J gene TRBJ1-1, with D uncertain. The germline V and J ends were trimmed by 3 bases and 1 base, with 6 bases remaining between them. The germline gives CDR1 MNHEY, CDR2 SMNVEV (reference sequence). This CDR3 has 13 residues. CDR3 amino acids: CASSFSQNTEAFF. The DNA of the CDR3 is TGTGCCAGCAGTTTTTCCCAGAACACTGAAGCTTTCTTT.

The sample holds a few counts of this clone. The chain joins TRBV5-5 to TRBJ2-7; D is unclear. The CDR3 sequence is 12 residues long. V was cut by 2 bases and J by 3 bases, with 6 bases left in between. CDR1 SGHKS and CDR2 YYEKEE come from the germline V gene (reference sequence). This CDR3 reads CASSLSDYEQYF. The CDR3 DNA is TGTGCCAGCAGCTTAAGCGACTACGAGCAGTACTTC.

The chain recombines TRBV5-6 with TRBJ2-2; 10 bases align to TRBD1. This CDR3 region has 16 residues. CDR1 and CDR2 (germline): SGHDT, YYEEEE. Trimming took 0 bases from V and 4 from J; bases not matched to a gene: 3. The CDR3 DNA sequence: TGTGCCAGCAGCTTGGGACAGGGGGCGGCCACCGGGGAGCTGTTTTTT. Amino acid sequence: CASSLGQGAATGELFF.

The V and J genes are TRBV7-9 and TRBJ2-7, with D perhaps matching TRBD2 (6 bases). This CDR3 has 15 residues. Germline CDR1 and CDR2: SEHNR and FQNEAQ (reference sequence). Deletions cut 5 bases from V and 7 bases from J, with 21 bases between. The CDR3 is CASSPRGPGLWEQYF. CDR3 DNA: TGTGCCAGCAGCCCGCGGGGCCCCGGTCTTTGGGAGCAGTACTTC.

The rearrangement links TRBV7-2 to TRBJ1-5; the D is unclear. Germline V CDR1 and CDR2: SGHTA, FQGNSA. Trimming took off 2 bases at V and 1 base at J, with 9 bases between the two ends. The CDR3 has 15 amino acids. CDR3 bases: TGTGCCAGCAGCTTACCGGGGTTGAGCAATCAGCCCCAGCATTTT. Its translation: CASSLPGLSNQPQHF.

The V gene is TRBV6-5, the J gene TRBJ2-3; 12 bases match TRBD2. V lost 5 bases, J lost 9 bases, and 9 bases stayed unmatched. The length of the CDR3 is 15 residues. Germline V gene sequence: CDR1 MNHEY, CDR2 SVGAGI. This CDR3 is CASSRKLAGGVTQYF. In nucleotides, the CDR3 is TGTGCCAGCAGTCGTAAACTAGCGGGAGGCGTGACGCAGTATTTT.